This entry lists 28 T cell receptor beta chains sequenced from one sample in a study of beta chain features in type 1 diabetes. Study-level points and caveats: Moderately but significantly shorter TCRB CDR3s were found in Type 1 diabetes patients in all four CD4+ subsets.

Of the isolated RNA, all was reverse transcribed, and so the sequenced material was expressed TCRB transcripts. Measured with immunoSEQ multiplex PCR; TCRdb has only the in-frame clones, and not every one. The data contain around 300,000 clones, about 15% of them singletons. The antigens of these receptors remain unknown. The specimen sequenced was naive CD4+ T cells from blood. These receptors were collected from a man between 18 and 29 years old with type 1 diabetes.

J is TRBJ2-7 and V is TRBV20-1, with D tentatively TRBD1 (5 bases). Deletions cut 4 bases from V and 5 bases from J, with 9 bases between. Germline CDR1 and CDR2: DFQATT and SNEGSKA (reference sequence). The CDR3 has 11 residues. In DNA, the CDR3 is TGCAGTGCTACAGGGTACCACGAGCAGTACTTC. The encoded protein is CSATGYHEQYF.

This clone showed up just a few times. The chain employs TRBV11-2 and TRBJ2-1; 7 nucleotides line up with TRBD1. V shed 3 bases, J shed 8 bases, and the junction held 10 bases outside the gene matches. Germline V gene lookup returns CDR1 SGHAT and CDR2 FQNNGV. CDR3 length: 15 residues. The CDR3 is CASSFIQGSGDEQFF. CDR3 sequence (DNA): TGTGCCAGCAGCTTTATACAGGGGAGTGGCGATGAGCAGTTCTTC.

This clone was detected a few times. V is TRBV6-5 and J is TRBJ2-3, with a tentative D call TRBD1 (7 bases). The CDR3 sequence is 15 residues long. Trimming removed 0 bases at V and 6 bases at J, with 13 bases between. From germline, CDR1 is MNHEY and CDR2 SVGAGI. The CDR3 DNA reads TGTGCCAGCAGTTACTCGGTCAGGGGGGTGGATACGCAGTATTTT. As protein: CASSYSVRGVDTQYF.

The chain joins TRBV20-1 to TRBJ1-1; weak D call: TRBD1 (5 bases). The germline V and J ends were trimmed by 3 bases and 7 bases, with 9 bases remaining between them. Germline CDR1 reads DFQATT; CDR2 reads SNEGSKA (reference sequence). The CDR3 covers 11 residues. The CDR3 loop reads CSASRQFEAFF. In DNA, the CDR3 is TGCAGTGCTAGCAGACAGTTTGAAGCTTTCTTT.

This chain connects TRBV10-3 to TRBJ1-2; 8 nucleotides agree with TRBD1. The V gene's germline CDR1 is ENHRY and CDR2 SYGVKD. J lost 5 bases, V lost 4 bases, and 6 bases had no gene match. CDR3 length equals 14 residues. CDR3 sequence: CAISARTGMYGYTF. The CDR3 DNA reads TGTGCCATCAGTGCGCGGACAGGGATGTATGGCTACACCTTC.

This chain connects TRBV9 to TRBJ2-7, with TRBD1 matching over 9 bases. CDR3 length equals 16 residues. Germline assignment: CDR1 SGDLS and CDR2 YYNGEE. J lost 1 base, V lost 3 bases, and 8 bases had no gene match. The CDR3 is CASSATSGTGSYEQYF. The CDR3 nucleotides are TGTGCCAGCAGCGCTACCTCCGGGACAGGGTCCTACGAGCAGTACTTC.

The chain recombines TRBV28 with TRBJ2-3; D might be TRBD1 (6 bases). The length of the CDR3 is 15 residues. Germline lookup yields CDR1 MDHEN and CDR2 SYDVKM. Trimming shortened V by 3 bases and J by 1 base, and 11 bases separated the two germline ends. The CDR3 loop is CASSFWGRGTDTQYF. In nucleotides, the CDR3 is TGTGCCAGCAGTTTTTGGGGGCGGGGCACAGATACGCAGTATTTT. Based on the CDR3 plus reference TRBV28 and TRBJ2-3, the full variable domain is DVKVTQSSRYLVKRTGEKVFLECVQDMDHENMFWYRQDPGLGLRLIYFSYDVKMKEKGDIPEGYSVSREKKERFSLILESASTNQTSMYLCASSFWGRGTDTQYFGPGTRLTVL.

This clone was counted a few times. The chain couples TRBV9 to TRBJ2-5, with TRBD1 as a possible D gene (5 bases). The CDR3 totals 14 residues. Germline assignment: CDR1 SGDLS and CDR2 YYNGEE. With 5 bases removed from V and 6 bases from J, the gap between germline ends came to 17 bases. This CDR3 reads CASSRIGVGKTQYF. The CDR3 nucleotides are TGTGCCAGCAGTAGGATAGGGGTTGGAAAGACCCAGTACTTC.

The CDR3 DNA follows: TGTGCCAGCACTGCGAGGACAGGGGACTATGGCTACACCTTC. Its translation is CASTARTGDYGYTF. The V gene is TRBV28, the J gene TRBJ1-2, with TRBD1 matching 9 bases. V lost 7 bases to trimming and J lost 3 bases; unmatched junction nucleotides: 6. This CDR3 is built from 14 residues. Germline V gene data show CDR1 as MDHEN and CDR2 as SYDVKM.

V and J are TRBV25-1 and TRBJ2-2; 11 bases align to TRBD2. J lost 4 bases, V lost 7 bases, and 11 bases had no gene match. The CDR3 is 17 residues long. Germline V lookup: CDR1 MGHDK, CDR2 SYGVNS. CDR3 region: CASNRGTSGRSTGELFF. CDR3 in DNA: TGTGCCAGCAACCGGGGGACTAGCGGTCGTTCCACCGGGGAGCTGTTTTTT.

Only a few counts were recorded for this clone. The chain joins TRBV30 to TRBJ2-1; D is uncertain. Looked up from germline, CDR1 is GTSNPN and CDR2 is SVGIG (reference sequence). The CDR3 covers 13 residues. Deletions cut 0 bases from V and 7 bases from J, with 10 bases between. CDR3 region: CAWSVLQENEQFF. Written as DNA, the CDR3 is TGTGCCTGGAGTGTACTCCAGGAAAATGAGCAGTTCTTC.

This clone turned up a few times. The chain combines TRBV6-1 with TRBJ1-1, with D possibly being TRBD1 (6 bases). With 10 bases removed from V and 6 bases from J, the gap between germline ends came to 12 bases. Per germline, CDR1 MNHNS and CDR2 SASEGT. The CDR3 is made up of 11 amino acids. The CDR3 DNA reads as TGTGCCACCCTACAGGGACCTGAAGCTTTCTTT. Protein product: CATLQGPEAFF.

This clone showed up just a few times. The chain joins TRBV19 to TRBJ1-5; 9 nucleotides line up with TRBD1. V lost 5 bases and J lost 2; bases outside the gene matches: 16. This CDR3 region has 19 residues. Germline V gene lookup returns CDR1 LNHDA and CDR2 SQIVND (reference sequence). The CDR3 sequence is CASSPGTGSRIGRNQPQHF. The CDR3 nucleotides read TGTGCCAGTAGTCCCGGGACAGGGTCACGGATAGGGCGCAATCAGCCCCAGCATTTT.

In this sample, this clone turned up a few times. This chain connects TRBV18 to TRBJ2-3, with TRBD2 matching 10 bases. The V gene's germline CDR1 is KGHSH and CDR2 LQKENI. The V and J ends lost 6 bases and 2 bases, in that order; junction bases with no gene match: 5. The CDR3 is 15 residues long. The CDR3 DNA is TGTGCCAGCTCGCGGACTAGCGGATTCACAGATACGCAGTATTTT. This translates into CASSRTSGFTDTQYF.

This clone was counted between two and nine times. The V gene is TRBV30, the J gene TRBJ2-7; D not certain. Germline lookup yields CDR1 GTSNPN and CDR2 SVGIG (reference sequence). The CDR3 loop spans 13 amino acids. Trimming cost V 0 bases and J 3 bases, with 9 bases left between them. The CDR3 protein is CAWSVLGGYEQYF. The DNA of the CDR3 is TGTGCCTGGAGTGTACTCGGTGGCTACGAGCAGTACTTC.

This clone was seen repeatedly, ten times or more. The J gene is TRBJ2-5, the V gene TRBV29-1; D is possibly TRBD2 (6 bases). Trimming took off 7 bases at V and 5 bases at J, with 17 bases between the two ends. This CDR3 region has 13 residues. CDR1 and CDR2 from the germline V gene are SQVTM and ANQGSEA. The CDR3 nucleotides read TGCAGCGCCTGGGGACTGACTGGGGAGACCCAGTACTTC. Its translation is CSAWGLTGETQYF.

J is TRBJ1-2 and V is TRBV6-5, with D hard to call. Per the germline V gene, CDR1 is MNHEY and CDR2 is SVGAGI. Between the trimmed V and J ends, which lost 6 bases and 9 bases, there was a span of 14 bases. This CDR3 has 12 amino acids. This CDR3 reads CASSTVRGRYTF. The CDR3 nucleotides read TGTGCCAGCAGCACCGTCCGTGGGCGCTACACCTTC.

The chain joins TRBV6-6 to TRBJ2-5; the match to TRBD2 covers 10 bases. Trimming cost V 2 bases and J 1 base; bases outside gene matches: 4. CDR3 length equals 16 residues. Germline-derived CDR1 and CDR2 are MNHNY and SVGAGI (reference sequence). The DNA for the CDR3 is TGTGCCAGCAGTTACGTGGCTAGCGGGGGCCAAGAGACCCAGTACTTC. This translates into CASSYVASGGQETQYF.

The gene calls are TRBV28 and TRBJ2-7, with TRBD1 matching over 8 bases. With V trimmed by 3 bases and J by 1 base, 5 bases remained unmatched. This CDR3 is built from 15 residues. Germline CDR1 reads MDHEN; CDR2 reads SYDVKM. CDR3 DNA: TGTGCCAGCAGTTTGGGCGGACAGGGTTCCTACGAGCAGTACTTC. The encoded protein is CASSLGGQGSYEQYF.

V gene TRBV7-9 combines with J gene TRBJ1-3; D may be TRBD1 (5 bases). V was trimmed by 3 bases and J by 0 bases, leaving 12 bases between them. From germline, CDR1 is SEHNR and CDR2 FQNEAQ (reference sequence). The CDR3 consists of 16 residues. CDR3: CASSFRDESSGNTIYF. DNA for the CDR3: TGTGCCAGCAGCTTCAGGGATGAGAGCTCTGGAAACACCATATATTTT.

The V gene is TRBV7-9, the J gene TRBJ1-1, with 9 bases matching TRBD1. This CDR3 spans 13 amino acids. CDR1 and CDR2 (germline): SEHNR, FQNEAQ (reference sequence). After removal of 5 bases from V and 7 bases from J, the junction contained 5 bases not matched to a gene. The CDR3 sequence: CASSTGTGSEAFF. In DNA, the CDR3 is TGTGCCAGCAGCACCGGGACAGGGAGTGAAGCTTTCTTT.

This sequence joins TRBV27 and TRBJ2-3; D not certain. The CDR3 sequence is 12 residues long. V was pared by 5 bases and J by 9 bases, with 12 bases between. CDR1 and CDR2 from the germline V gene are MNHEY and SMNVEV (reference sequence). The CDR3: CASSNESRTQYF. The CDR3 region has the DNA TGTGCCAGCAGTAACGAATCTAGGACGCAGTATTTT.

CDR3: CATGLAGTNTQYF. The CDR3 DNA follows: TGTGCCACGGGACTAGCGGGAACGAATACGCAGTATTTT. The rearrangement uses TRBV6-5 and TRBJ2-3; 13 nucleotides match TRBD2. This CDR3 contains 13 residues. Germline values: CDR1 MNHEY, CDR2 SVGAGI. Trimming took 10 bases from V and 7 from J; bases not matched to a gene: 5.

This clone has just a few counts. The gene calls are TRBV28 and TRBJ2-3; 10 bases are shared with TRBD1. Germline lookup yields CDR1 MDHEN and CDR2 SYDVKM. Losses at the gene ends were 2 bases for V and 2 bases for J; bases not matched to a gene: 10. The CDR3 spans 18 residues. The CDR3 DNA is TGTGCCAGCAGTTTAAGGGGGGACAGGGGAGTCTCCACAGATACGCAGTATTTT. Translation: CASSLRGDRGVSTDTQYF.

This clone has a handful of counts. V and J are TRBV4-2 and TRBJ2-6; perhaps TRBD1 as D (5 bases). CDR3 length: 17 residues. Germline loops: CDR1 LGHNA, CDR2 YNFKEQ. The V end was cut by 6 bases, the J end by 4 bases, with 19 bases between. Here the CDR3 reads CASRETFQGTGANVLTF. The CDR3 DNA sequence: TGTGCCAGCAGGGAAACTTTCCAGGGAACCGGGGCCAACGTCCTGACTTTC.

V is TRBV14 and J is TRBJ1-2; D is possibly TRBD1 (5 bases). Germline CDR1 SGHDN, CDR2 FVKESK. The CDR3 extends over 15 amino acids. Trimming removed 3 bases at V and 2 bases at J, with 13 bases between. The chain's CDR3 is CASSHPMTANYGYTF. The CDR3 bases are TGTGCCAGCAGCCACCCGATGACAGCGAACTATGGCTACACCTTC.

V gene TRBV9 combines with J gene TRBJ1-2, with 9 bases aligning to TRBD1. With 5 bases clipped from V and 9 bases from J, the junction kept 5 bases outside the gene matches. There are 12 residues in the CDR3. The germline gives CDR1 SGDLS, CDR2 YYNGEE. The CDR3 here is CASRAQGASYTF. The CDR3 DNA sequence: TGTGCCAGCAGAGCACAGGGGGCGAGCTACACCTTC.

CDR3 protein: CASSLIRFNEQFF. CDR3 bases: TGTGCCAGCAGTTTAATCAGGTTTAATGAGCAGTTCTTC. The V and J genes are TRBV28 and TRBJ2-1; D remains ambiguous. Trimming cost V 2 bases and J 7 bases, with 9 bases left between them. This CDR3 spans 13 amino acids. Germline CDR1 MDHEN, CDR2 SYDVKM.